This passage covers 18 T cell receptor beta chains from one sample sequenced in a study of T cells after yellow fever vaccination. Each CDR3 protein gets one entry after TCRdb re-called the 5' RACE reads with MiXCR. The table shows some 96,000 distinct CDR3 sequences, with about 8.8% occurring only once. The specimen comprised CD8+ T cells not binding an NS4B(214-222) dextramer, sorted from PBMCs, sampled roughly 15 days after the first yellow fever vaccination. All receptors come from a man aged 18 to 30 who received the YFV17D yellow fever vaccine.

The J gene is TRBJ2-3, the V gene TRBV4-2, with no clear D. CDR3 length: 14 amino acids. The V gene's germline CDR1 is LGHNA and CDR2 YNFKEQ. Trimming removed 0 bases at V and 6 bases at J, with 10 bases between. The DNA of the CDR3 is TGTGCCAGCAGCCAAGATCCGGCGGAGGATACGCAGTATTTT. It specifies CASSQDPAEDTQYF.

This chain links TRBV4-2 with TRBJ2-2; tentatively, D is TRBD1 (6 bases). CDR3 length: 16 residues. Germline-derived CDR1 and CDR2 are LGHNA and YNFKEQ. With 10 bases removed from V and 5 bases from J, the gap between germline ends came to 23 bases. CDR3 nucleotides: TGTGCCATCGGCCCCGGGATAGGGGGAACGACCGGGGAGCTGTTTTTT. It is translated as CAIGPGIGGTTGELFF.

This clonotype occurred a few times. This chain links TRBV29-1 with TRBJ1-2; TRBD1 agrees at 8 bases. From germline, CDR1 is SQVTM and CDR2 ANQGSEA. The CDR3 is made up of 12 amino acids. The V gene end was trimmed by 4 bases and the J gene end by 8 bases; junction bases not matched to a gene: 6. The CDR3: CSVGQGLGGYTF. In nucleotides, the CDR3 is TGCAGCGTTGGACAGGGGCTGGGAGGCTACACCTTC.

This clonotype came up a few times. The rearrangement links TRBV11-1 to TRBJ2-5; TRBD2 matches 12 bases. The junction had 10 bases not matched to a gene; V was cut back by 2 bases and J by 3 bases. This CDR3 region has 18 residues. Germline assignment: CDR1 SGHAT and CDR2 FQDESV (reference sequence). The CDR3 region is CASSLSPGTSGFEETQYF. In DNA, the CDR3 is TGTGCCAGCAGCTTAAGTCCCGGGACTAGCGGGTTTGAAGAGACCCAGTACTTC.

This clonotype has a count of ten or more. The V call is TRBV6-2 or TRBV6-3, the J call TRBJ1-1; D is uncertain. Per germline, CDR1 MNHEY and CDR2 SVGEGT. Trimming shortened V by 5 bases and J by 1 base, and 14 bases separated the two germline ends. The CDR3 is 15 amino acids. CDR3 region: CASSPFDPTNTEAFF. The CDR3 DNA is TGTGCCAGCAGTCCTTTCGATCCCACGAACACTGAAGCTTTCTTT.

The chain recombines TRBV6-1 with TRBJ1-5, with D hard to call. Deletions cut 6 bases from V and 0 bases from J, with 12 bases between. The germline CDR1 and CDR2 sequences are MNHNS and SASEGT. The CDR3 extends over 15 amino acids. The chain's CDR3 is CASSPKSYSNQPQHF. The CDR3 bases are TGTGCCAGCAGCCCCAAATCGTATAGCAATCAGCCCCAGCATTTT.

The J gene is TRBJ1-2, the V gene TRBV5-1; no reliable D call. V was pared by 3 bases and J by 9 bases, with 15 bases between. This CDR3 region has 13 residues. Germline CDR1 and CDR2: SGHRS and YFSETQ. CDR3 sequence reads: CASSSVPTGSYTF. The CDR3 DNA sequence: TGCGCCAGCAGCTCGGTCCCGACGGGAAGCTACACCTTC.

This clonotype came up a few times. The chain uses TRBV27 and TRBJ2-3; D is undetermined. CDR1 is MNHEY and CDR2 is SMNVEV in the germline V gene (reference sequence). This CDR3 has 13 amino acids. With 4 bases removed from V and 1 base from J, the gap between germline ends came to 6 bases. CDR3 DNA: TGTGCCAGCAGTTACCTCGGCACAGATACGCAGTATTTT. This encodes CASSYLGTDTQYF.

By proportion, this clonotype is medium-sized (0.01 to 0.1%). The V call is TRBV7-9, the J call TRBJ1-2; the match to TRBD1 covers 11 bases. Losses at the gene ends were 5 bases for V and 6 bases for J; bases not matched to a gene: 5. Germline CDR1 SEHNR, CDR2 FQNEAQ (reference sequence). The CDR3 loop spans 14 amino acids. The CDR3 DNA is TGTGCCAGCAGCGACGGACAGGGGGCTGATGGCTACACCTTC. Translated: CASSDGQGADGYTF.

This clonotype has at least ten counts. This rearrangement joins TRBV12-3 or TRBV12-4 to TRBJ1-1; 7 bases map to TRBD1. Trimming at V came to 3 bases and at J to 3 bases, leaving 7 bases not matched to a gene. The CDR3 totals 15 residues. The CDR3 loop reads CASSLPQGEYTEAFF. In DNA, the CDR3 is TGTGCCAGCAGTTTGCCTCAGGGGGAATACACTGAAGCTTTCTTT.

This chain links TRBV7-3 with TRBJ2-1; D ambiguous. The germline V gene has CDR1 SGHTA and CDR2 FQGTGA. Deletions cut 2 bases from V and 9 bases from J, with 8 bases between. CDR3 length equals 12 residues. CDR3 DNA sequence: TGTGCCAGCAGCTTATCCCCTGCTGAGCAGTTCTTC. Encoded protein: CASSLSPAEQFF.

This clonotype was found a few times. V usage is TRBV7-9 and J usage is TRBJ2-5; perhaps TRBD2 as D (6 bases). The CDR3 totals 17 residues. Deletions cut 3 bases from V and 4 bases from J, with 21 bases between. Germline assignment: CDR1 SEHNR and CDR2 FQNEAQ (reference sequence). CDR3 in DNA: TGTGCCAGCAGCTTCGTAGGGGCGAGGAGGGGAGGAGAGACCCAGTACTTC. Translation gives CASSFVGARRGGETQYF.

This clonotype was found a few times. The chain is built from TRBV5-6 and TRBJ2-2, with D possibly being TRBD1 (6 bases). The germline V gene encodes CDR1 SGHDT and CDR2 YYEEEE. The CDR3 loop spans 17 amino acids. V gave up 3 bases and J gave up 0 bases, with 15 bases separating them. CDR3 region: CASSSIFGTSNTGELFF. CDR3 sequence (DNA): TGTGCCAGCAGCTCGATCTTCGGGACATCGAACACCGGGGAGCTGTTTTTT.

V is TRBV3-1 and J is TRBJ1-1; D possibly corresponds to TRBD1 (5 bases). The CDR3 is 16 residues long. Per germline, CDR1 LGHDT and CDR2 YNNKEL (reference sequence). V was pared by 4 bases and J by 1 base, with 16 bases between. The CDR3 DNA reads TGTGCCAGCAGCCGTAGTTCGAGGGGTGGGAACACTGAAGCTTTCTTT. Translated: CASSRSSRGGNTEAFF.

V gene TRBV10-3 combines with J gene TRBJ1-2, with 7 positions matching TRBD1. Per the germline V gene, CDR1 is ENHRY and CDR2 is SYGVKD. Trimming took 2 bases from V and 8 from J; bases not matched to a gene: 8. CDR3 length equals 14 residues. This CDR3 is CAISEPDRSHGYTF. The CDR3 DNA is TGTGCCATCAGTGAGCCGGACAGGTCCCACGGCTACACCTTC.

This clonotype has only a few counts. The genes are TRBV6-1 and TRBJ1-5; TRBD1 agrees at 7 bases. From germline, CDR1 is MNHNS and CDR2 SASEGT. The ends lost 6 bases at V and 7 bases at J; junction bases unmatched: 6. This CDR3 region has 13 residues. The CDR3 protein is CASREGQNQPQHF. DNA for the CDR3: TGTGCCAGCAGAGAGGGACAGAACCAGCCCCAGCATTTT.

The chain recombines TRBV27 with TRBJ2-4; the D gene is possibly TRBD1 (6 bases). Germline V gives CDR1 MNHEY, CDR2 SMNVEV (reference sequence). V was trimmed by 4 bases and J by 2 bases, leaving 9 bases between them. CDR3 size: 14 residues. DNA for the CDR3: TGTGCCAGCAGTTACGGGACACCCAAAAACATTCAGTACTTC. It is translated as CASSYGTPKNIQYF.

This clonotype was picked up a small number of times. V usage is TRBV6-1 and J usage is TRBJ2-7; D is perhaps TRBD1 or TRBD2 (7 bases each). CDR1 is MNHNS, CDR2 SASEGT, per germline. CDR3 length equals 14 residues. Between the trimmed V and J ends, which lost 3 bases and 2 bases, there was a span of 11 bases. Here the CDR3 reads CASSDPGGAYEQYV. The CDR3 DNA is TGTGCCAGCAGTGACCCAGGGGGGGCCTACGAGCAGTACGTC.